The 17 T cell receptor beta chains given below trace back to one sample, sequenced in a study of siplizumab effects on memory and regulatory T cells. Assay used: immunoSEQ multiplex PCR; TCRdb lists only in-frame clones, some missing. The table shows 94,000 or so clones, with roughly 96% occurring only once. The sequenced material came from naive CD4+ T cells sorted from blood. All receptors come from a human donor in good health.

This chain uses TRBV7-3 with TRBJ1-6, with D hard to call. The germline CDR1 and CDR2 sequences are SGHTA and FQGTGA. The CDR3 extends over 15 amino acids. Trimming took off 1 base at V and 7 bases at J, with 11 bases between the two ends. The DNA for the CDR3 is TGTGCCAGCAGCTTAAATACCGGAGGAAATTCACCCCTCCACTTT. Translation gives CASSLNTGGNSPLHF. Supplemented by reference TRBV7-3 and TRBJ1-6, the full variable domain reads GAGVSQTPSNKVTEKGKYVELRCDPISGHTALYWYRQSLGQGPEFLIYFQGTGAADDSGLPNDRFFAVRPEGSVSTLKIQRTERGDSAVYLCASSLNTGGNSPLHFGNGTRLTVT.

This clone has just one count. The chain recombines TRBV7-9 with TRBJ1-5; unclear D gene. The CDR3 length is 12 residues. Germline values: CDR1 SEHNR, CDR2 FQNEAQ (reference sequence). The ends were cut back, 4 bases at V and 2 bases at J, with 3 bases in the middle. CDR3 nucleotide sequence: TGTGCCAGCAGCTGGGGCAATCAGCCCCAGCATTTT. It translates to CASSWGNQPQHF.

The J gene is TRBJ1-3, the V gene TRBV9; D is unresolved. V was shortened by 3 bases and J by 0 bases, with 13 bases between the two germline ends. The germline CDR1 and CDR2 sequences are SGDLS and YYNGEE. This CDR3 contains 16 residues. The CDR3 DNA reads TGTGCCAGCAGCGGGAACGAGTTAACCTCTGGAAACACCATATATTTT. It translates to CASSGNELTSGNTIYF.

The chain links TRBV11-1 to TRBJ2-2; no clear D gene. CDR3 size: 13 residues. Trimming left V 4 bases short and J 4 bases short, with 7 bases between. Germline V CDR1 and CDR2: SGHAT, FQDESV (reference sequence). The CDR3 nucleotides are TGTGCCAGCAGCTACGGGTTCACCGGGGAGCTGTTTTTT. This sequence encodes CASSYGFTGELFF.

The V gene is TRBV5-1, the J gene TRBJ2-1, with a possible D match to TRBD1 (6 bases). Trimming took 2 bases from V and 7 from J, leaving 16 bases between them. The CDR3 contains 15 residues. Germline V gene data show CDR1 as SGHRS and CDR2 as YFSETQ. The CDR3 sequence: CASSFGTIIRNEQFF. As DNA, the CDR3 is TGCGCCAGCAGCTTCGGGACAATAATACGTAATGAGCAGTTCTTC.

J is TRBJ1-3 and V is TRBV18; D is undetermined. This CDR3 contains 13 residues. With 8 bases removed from V and 3 bases from J, the gap between germline ends came to 11 bases. Germline V gene sequence: CDR1 KGHSH, CDR2 LQKENI. CDR3: CASTPISGNTIYF. CDR3 bases: TGTGCCAGCACCCCCATCAGTGGAAACACCATATATTTT.

The chain combines TRBV27 with TRBJ2-3; D call uncertain. This CDR3 comprises 13 residues. CDR1 MNHEY and CDR2 SMNVEV come from the germline V gene (reference sequence). With 11 bases removed from V and 0 bases from J, the gap between germline ends came to 12 bases. The CDR3 spells CAPPLTSTDTQYF. The DNA of the CDR3 is TGTGCCCCCCCCCTCACTAGCACAGATACGCAGTATTTT.

The V gene is TRBV7-9, the J gene TRBJ2-1; the D gene is possibly TRBD1 (5 bases). From germline, CDR1 is SEHNR and CDR2 FQNEAQ (reference sequence). CDR3 size: 12 residues. The V end was cut by 5 bases, the J end by 6 bases, with 8 bases between. CDR3 coding DNA: TGTGCCAGCAGCATCAGGGCCAATGAGCAGTTCTTC. It yields the protein CASSIRANEQFF.

The chain links TRBV10-2 to TRBJ2-6; D is uncertain. V was cut by 2 bases and J by 0 bases, with 8 bases left in between. This CDR3 comprises 16 residues. CDR1 and CDR2 (germline): WSHSY, SAAADI. The CDR3 nucleotides read TGCGCCAGCAGTGAGATCGGAGCCTCTGGGGCCAACGTCCTGACTTTC. Translated: CASSEIGASGANVLTF.

The J gene is TRBJ2-1, the V gene TRBV11-1; D possibly corresponds to TRBD2 (5 bases). The germline gives CDR1 SGHAT, CDR2 FQDESV (reference sequence). The V gene lost 5 bases and the J gene lost 5 bases, with 13 bases spanning the gap. The CDR3 consists of 14 residues. DNA for the CDR3: TGTGCCAGCAGCCCGCCGGCGGGTAACAATGAGCAGTTCTTC. Translation gives CASSPPAGNNEQFF.

The rearrangement joins TRBV7-8 to TRBJ1-2; TRBD1 is a possible D gene (6 bases). CDR3 length: 12 amino acids. The V gene's germline CDR1 is SGHVS and CDR2 FQNEAQ. V was trimmed by 4 bases and J by 8 bases, leaving 11 bases between them. The CDR3 DNA reads as TGTGCCAGCAGCTACAGGGCGTCGGGCTACACCTTC. Its protein product is CASSYRASGYTF.

In its sample, this clone was seen once. The chain links TRBV25-1 to TRBJ2-3; unclear D gene. V was cut by 5 bases and J by 3 bases, with 9 bases left in between. Germline V gene sequence: CDR1 MGHDK, CDR2 SYGVNS. This CDR3 is built from 13 residues. CDR3 bases: TGTGCCAGCAGTCGTACCCCGACAGATACGCAGTATTTT. Translation: CASSRTPTDTQYF.

This clone appeared a single time. The V gene is TRBV5-5, the J gene TRBJ2-7; 11 bases align to TRBD1. Per the germline V gene, CDR1 is SGHKS and CDR2 is YYEKEE (reference sequence). CDR3 length: 14 residues. With 4 bases clipped from V and 4 bases from J, the junction kept 4 bases outside the gene matches. The CDR3 sequence: CASSNGQGAYEQYF. The CDR3 region has the DNA TGTGCCAGCAGCAACGGACAGGGGGCTTACGAGCAGTACTTC.

The rearrangement uses TRBV7-2 and TRBJ1-6; D unresolved. V gave up 1 base and J gave up 2 bases, with 6 bases separating them. This CDR3 has 15 residues. Germline lookup yields CDR1 SGHTA and CDR2 FQGNSA. The CDR3 DNA follows: TGTGCCAGCAGCTTAGTTACACCCTATAATTCACCCCTCCACTTT. This codes for CASSLVTPYNSPLHF.

The V and J genes are TRBV18 and TRBJ1-2, with TRBD1 matching 7 bases. There are 15 residues in the CDR3. The germline V gene encodes CDR1 KGHSH and CDR2 LQKENI. V gave up 4 bases and J gave up 4 bases; unmatched junction bases: 9. The CDR3 sequence: CASSLTGLQGYGYTF. The CDR3, as DNA: TGTGCCAGCTCACTGACAGGGCTTCAGGGCTATGGCTACACCTTC.

The rearrangement uses TRBV2 and TRBJ2-3; D remains unclear. V was trimmed by 4 bases and J by 5 bases, leaving 4 bases between them. This CDR3 has 11 residues. Germline V lookup: CDR1 SNHLY, CDR2 FYNNEI. In nucleotides, the CDR3 is TGTGCCAGCAGTGTTGGAGATACGCAGTATTTT. Translated, it gives CASSVGDTQYF.

J is TRBJ1-4 and V is TRBV18; D gene uncertain. Between the trimmed V and J ends, which lost 6 bases and 0 bases, there was a span of 14 bases. There are 16 residues in the CDR3. CDR1 KGHSH and CDR2 LQKENI come from the germline V gene. The DNA for the CDR3 is TGTGCCAGCTCGCCGGACGGCTCGACAACTAATGAAAAACTGTTTTTT. This encodes CASSPDGSTTNEKLFF. Full variable domain (remainder filled in from reference TRBV18 and TRBJ1-4): NAGVMQNPRHLVRRRGQEARLRCSPMKGHSHVYWYRQLPEEGLKFMVYLQKENIIDESGMPKERFSAEFPKEGPSILRIQQVVRGDSAAYFCASSPDGSTTNEKLFFGSGTQLSVL.